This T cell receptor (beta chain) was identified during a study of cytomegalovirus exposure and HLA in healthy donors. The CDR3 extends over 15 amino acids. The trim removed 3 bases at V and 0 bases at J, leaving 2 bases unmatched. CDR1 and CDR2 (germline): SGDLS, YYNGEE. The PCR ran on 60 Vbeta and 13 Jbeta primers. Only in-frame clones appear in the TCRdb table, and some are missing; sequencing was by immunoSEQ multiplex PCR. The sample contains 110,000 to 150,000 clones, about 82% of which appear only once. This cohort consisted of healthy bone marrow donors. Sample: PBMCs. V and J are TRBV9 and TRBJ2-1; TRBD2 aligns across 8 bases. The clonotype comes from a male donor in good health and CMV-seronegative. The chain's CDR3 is CASSASGSSYNEQFF. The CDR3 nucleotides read TGTGCCAGCAGCGCGAGCGGGAGCTCCTACAATGAGCAGTTCTTC.